This paragraph reports one T cell receptor beta chain. Its antigen remains unidentified. These data come from a study of cytomegalovirus exposure and HLA in healthy donors. Overall study context: Of 398 genotyped donors, about 80% clustered with self-reported Caucasian donors.

In the PCR, 60 Vbeta and 13 Jbeta primers were used. Here immunoSEQ multiplex PCR was the method, and the copy in TCRdb shows in-frame clones only, minus some. Altogether roughly 150,000 clones are present, about 70% being singletons, with the ten largest covering under 2.5%. J was trimmed by 6 bases and V by 3 bases; bases with no gene match: 9. Germline assignment: CDR1 ENHRY and CDR2 SYGVKD. This CDR3 region has 16 residues. General study results and limits: In most subjects, TCR beta sequences reportedly gave accurate predictions of HLA-A and HLA-B alleles. Through in vitro validation, three CMV-associated chains were shown to be specific for CMV antigens. TCR beta chains numbering 150 to 200 were designated cytomegalovirus-associated.

Sequenced input: PBMCs. The sequence was collected from a woman in her fifties or sixties in good health and CMV-seropositive. V usage is TRBV10-3 and J usage is TRBJ2-4, with TRBD2 matching over 9 bases. CDR3 DNA sequence: TGTGCCATCAGTGATGCGCCTAGCGGGAAGGGAAACATTCAGTACTTC. Translation gives CAISDAPSGKGNIQYF.